This TCR beta chain derives from a study of early T cells in non-severe SARS-CoV-2 infection. Trimming cost V 3 bases and J 7 bases, with 10 bases left between them. Germline CDR1 and CDR2: MNHNS and SASEGT. The CDR3 runs 13 residues. The TCR library protocol was used to attach unique molecular identifiers. These identifiers were attached to individual cDNA molecules. TCRdb re-analysed the 5' RACE reads in MiXCR, keeping a single row per CDR3 protein. The sample lists about 63,000 distinct CDR3 sequences; 13% were seen once. Many counts were recorded for this clonotype. The genes are TRBV6-1 and TRBJ1-3; D is undetermined. This receptor was taken from an adult who was a healthcare worker with PCR-confirmed SARS-CoV-2 infection or an uninfected control (not recorded which). Sequenced sample: whole blood. This CDR3 is CASSEIQGNTIYF. The DNA for the CDR3 is TGTGCCAGCAGTGAGATTCAAGGCAACACCATATATTTT.